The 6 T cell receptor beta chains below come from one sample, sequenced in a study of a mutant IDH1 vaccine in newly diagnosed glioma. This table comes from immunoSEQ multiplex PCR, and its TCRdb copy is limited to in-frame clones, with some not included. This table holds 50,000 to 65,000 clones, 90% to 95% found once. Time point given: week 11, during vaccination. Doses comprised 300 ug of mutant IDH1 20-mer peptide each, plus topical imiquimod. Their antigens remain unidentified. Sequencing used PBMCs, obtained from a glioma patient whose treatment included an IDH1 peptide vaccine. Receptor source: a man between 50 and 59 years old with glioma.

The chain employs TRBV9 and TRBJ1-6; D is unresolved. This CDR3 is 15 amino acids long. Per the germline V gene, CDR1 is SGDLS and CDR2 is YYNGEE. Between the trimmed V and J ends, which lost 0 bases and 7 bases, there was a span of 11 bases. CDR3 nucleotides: TGTGCCAGCAGCGTAGATGGCTTGTGGAATTCACCCCTCCACTTT. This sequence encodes CASSVDGLWNSPLHF.

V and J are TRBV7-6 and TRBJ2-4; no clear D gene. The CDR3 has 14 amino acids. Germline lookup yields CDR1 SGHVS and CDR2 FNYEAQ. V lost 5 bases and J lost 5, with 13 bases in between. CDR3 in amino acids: CASSHGIGENIQYF. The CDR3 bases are TGTGCCAGCAGCCATGGTATTGGGGAAAACATTCAGTACTTC.

The CDR3 loop is CASSLTEYEQYF. The CDR3 region has the DNA TGTGCCAGCAGTTTGACAGAGTACGAGCAGTACTTC. V usage is TRBV28 and J usage is TRBJ2-7; TRBD1 is a possible D gene (5 bases). V was pared by 3 bases and J by 4 bases, with 7 bases between. Germline values: CDR1 MDHEN, CDR2 SYDVKM. The CDR3 spans 12 residues.

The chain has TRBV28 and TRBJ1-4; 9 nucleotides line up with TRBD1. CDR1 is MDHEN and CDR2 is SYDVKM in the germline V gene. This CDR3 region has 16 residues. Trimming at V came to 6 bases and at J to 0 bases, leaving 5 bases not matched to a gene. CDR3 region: CASRRDRAATNEKLFF. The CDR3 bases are TGTGCCAGCAGGCGGGACAGGGCGGCAACTAATGAAAAACTGTTTTTT.

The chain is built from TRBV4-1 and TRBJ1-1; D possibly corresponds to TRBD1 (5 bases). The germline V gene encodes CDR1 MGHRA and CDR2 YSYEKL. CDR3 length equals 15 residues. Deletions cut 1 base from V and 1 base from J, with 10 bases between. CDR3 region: CASSQVPGGNTEAFF. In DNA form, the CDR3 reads TGCGCCAGCAGCCAAGTTCCTGGGGGGAACACTGAAGCTTTCTTT.

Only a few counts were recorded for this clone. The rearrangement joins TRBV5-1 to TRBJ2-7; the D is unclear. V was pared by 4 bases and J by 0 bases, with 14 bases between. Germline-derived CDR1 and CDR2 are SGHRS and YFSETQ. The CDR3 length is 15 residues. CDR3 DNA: TGCGCCAGCAGCGAAATGGGCAGTGGCTCCTACGAGCAGTACTTC. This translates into CASSEMGSGSYEQYF.